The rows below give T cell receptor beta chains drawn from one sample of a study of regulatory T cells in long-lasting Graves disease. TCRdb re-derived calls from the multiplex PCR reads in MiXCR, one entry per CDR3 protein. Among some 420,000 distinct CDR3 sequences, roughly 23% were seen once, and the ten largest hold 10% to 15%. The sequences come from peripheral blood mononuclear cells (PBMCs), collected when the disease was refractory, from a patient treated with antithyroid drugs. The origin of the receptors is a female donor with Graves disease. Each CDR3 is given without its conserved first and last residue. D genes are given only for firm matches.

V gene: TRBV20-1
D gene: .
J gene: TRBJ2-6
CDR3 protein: SAPVGGYGANVLT

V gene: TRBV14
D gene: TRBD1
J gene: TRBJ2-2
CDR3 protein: ASSPTGFRTGELF

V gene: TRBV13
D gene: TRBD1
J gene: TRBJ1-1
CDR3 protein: ASTSTGLRTEAF

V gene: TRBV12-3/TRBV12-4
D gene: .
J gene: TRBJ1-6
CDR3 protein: ASTPLLNSPLH

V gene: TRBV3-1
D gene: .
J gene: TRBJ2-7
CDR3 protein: ASSQDLAEQY

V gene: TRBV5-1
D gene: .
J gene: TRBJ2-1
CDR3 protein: ASSFLVGSGDNEQF

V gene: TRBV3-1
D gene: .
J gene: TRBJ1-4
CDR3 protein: ASSQDLGRANEKLF

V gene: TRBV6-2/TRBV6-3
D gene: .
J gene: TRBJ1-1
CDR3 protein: ASWGGARAF

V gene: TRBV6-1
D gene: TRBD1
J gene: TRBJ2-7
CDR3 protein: ASRVDSGQGYEQY

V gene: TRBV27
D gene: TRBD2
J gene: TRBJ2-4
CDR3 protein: ASSLDLAGNIQY

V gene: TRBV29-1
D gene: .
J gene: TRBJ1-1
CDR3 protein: SVGGIGAEAF

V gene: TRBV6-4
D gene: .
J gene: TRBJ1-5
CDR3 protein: ASSPGEEQPQH

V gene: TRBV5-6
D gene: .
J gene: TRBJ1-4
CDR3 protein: ASSLRSGINEKLF

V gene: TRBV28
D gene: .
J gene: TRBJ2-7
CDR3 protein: ASSGSGTLSPGGSYEQY

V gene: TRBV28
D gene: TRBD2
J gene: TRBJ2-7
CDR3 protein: ASRPGLATPWY

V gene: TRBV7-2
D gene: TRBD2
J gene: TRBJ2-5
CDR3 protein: ASSLVLAGLQETQY

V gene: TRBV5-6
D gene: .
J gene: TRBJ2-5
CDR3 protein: ASSFLTWQETQY

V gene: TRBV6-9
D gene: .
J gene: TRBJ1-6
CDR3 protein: ASSYSGQGFSPLH

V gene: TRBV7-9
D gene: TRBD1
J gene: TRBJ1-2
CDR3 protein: ASSPWTGQYGYT

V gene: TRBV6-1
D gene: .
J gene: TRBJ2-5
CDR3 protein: ASSVEAAQETQY

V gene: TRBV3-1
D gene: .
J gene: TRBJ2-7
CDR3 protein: ASSRPGHYEQY

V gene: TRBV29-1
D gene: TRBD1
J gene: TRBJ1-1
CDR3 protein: SAVRDSHTEAF

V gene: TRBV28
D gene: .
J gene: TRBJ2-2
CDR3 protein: ASSLGGPGRGELF

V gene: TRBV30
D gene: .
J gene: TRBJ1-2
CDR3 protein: AWSGREFNYGYT

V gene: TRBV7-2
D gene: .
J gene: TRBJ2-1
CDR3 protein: ASSLGMMGGEQF

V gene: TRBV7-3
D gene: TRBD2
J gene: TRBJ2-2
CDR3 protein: ASSTPPGGNTGELF

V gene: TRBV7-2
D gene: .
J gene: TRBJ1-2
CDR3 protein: ASSLGGGLGYT

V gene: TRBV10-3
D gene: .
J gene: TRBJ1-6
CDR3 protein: AISEQRGGGDNSPLH

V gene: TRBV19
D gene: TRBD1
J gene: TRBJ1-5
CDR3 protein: ASTGTSGRGQPQH

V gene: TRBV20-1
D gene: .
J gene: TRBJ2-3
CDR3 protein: SASQGTQY

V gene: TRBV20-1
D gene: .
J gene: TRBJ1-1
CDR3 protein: SPLTENTEAF

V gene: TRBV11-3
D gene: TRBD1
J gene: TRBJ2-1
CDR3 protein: ASSLTGTATDYNEQF

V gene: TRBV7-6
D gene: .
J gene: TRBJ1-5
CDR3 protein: ASSGLSGVNQPQH

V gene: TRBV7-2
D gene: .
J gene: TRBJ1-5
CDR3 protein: ASSRDRQEPQH

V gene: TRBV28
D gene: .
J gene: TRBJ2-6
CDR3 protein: ASSKFGISGANVLT

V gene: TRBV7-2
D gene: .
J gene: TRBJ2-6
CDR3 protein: ASSFQGAGANVLT

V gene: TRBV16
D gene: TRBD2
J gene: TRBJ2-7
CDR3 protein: ASSQAGDAYEQY

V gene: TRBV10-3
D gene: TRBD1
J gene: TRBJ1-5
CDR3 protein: AIRQGYNQPQH

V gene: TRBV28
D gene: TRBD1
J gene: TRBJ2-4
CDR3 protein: ASTLEGGRGYIQY

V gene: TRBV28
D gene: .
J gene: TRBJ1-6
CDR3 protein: ASSLGGGWSPLH

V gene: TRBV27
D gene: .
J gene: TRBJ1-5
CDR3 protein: ASSFIPGPDQPQH

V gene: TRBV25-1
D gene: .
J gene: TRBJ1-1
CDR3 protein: ASSDRFGGTEAF

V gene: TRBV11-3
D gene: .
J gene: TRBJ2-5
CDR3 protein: ASSLAQAETQY

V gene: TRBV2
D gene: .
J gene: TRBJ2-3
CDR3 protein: ASSLRGEGDTQY

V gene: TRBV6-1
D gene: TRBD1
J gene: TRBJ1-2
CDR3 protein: ASSFTGTGYGYT

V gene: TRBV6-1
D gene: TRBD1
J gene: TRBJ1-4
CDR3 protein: ASSPGGRIEKLF

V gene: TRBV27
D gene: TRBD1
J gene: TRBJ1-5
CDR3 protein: ASSLTQGAGQPQH

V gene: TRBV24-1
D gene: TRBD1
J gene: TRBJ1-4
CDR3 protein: ATSDSGTGQGYEKLF

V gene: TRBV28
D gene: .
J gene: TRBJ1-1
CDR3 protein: ASSLSYVKAEAF

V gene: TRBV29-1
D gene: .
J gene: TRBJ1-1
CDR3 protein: STKEPGTEAF